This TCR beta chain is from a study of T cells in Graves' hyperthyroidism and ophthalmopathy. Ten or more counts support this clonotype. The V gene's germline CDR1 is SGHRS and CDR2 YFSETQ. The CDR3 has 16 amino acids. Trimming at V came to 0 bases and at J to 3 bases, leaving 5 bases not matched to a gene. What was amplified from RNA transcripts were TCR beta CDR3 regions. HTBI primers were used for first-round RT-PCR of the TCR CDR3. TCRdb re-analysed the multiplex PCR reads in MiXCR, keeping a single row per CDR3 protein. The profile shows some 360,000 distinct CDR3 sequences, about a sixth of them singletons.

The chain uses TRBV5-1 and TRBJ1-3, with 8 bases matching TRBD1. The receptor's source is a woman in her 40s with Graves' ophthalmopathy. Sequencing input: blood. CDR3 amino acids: CASSLDGRGHGNTIYF. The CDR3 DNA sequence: TGCGCCAGCAGCTTGGATGGCAGGGGGCATGGAAACACCATATATTTT.